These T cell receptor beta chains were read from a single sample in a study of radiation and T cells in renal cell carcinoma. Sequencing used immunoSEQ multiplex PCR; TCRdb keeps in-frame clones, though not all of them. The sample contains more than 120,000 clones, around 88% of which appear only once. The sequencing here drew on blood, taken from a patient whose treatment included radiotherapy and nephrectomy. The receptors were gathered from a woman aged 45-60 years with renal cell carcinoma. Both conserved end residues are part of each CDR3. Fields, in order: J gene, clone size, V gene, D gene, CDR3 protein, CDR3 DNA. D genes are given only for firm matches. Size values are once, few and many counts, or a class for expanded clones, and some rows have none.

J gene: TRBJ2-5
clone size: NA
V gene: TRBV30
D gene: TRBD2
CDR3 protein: CAWKTSGVQETQYF
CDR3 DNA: TGTGCCTGGAAGACTAGCGGAGTTCAAGAGACCCAGTACTTC

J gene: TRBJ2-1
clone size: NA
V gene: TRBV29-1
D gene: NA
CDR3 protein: CSVGGTNYNEQFF
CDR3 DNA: TGCAGCGTTGGAGGGACAAATTACAATGAGCAGTTCTTC

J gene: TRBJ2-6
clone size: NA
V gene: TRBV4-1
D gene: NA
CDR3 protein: CASSQVATGANVLTF
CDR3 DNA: TGCGCCAGCAGCCAAGTGGCTACAGGGGCCAACGTCCTGACTTTC

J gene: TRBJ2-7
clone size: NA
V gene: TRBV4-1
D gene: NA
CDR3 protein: CASSQADSFSYEQYF
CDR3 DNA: TGCGCCAGCAGCCAGGCCGACTCATTCTCCTACGAGCAGTACTTC

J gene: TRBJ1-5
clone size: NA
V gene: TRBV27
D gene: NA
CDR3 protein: CARLGDGRASNQPQHF
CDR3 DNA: TGTGCCAGACTAGGCGACGGCAGGGCAAGCAATCAGCCCCAGCATTTT

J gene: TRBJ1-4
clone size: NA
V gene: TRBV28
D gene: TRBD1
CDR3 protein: CASSLGTGNEKLFF
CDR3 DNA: TGTGCCAGCAGTTTGGGGACAGGGAATGAAAAACTGTTTTTT

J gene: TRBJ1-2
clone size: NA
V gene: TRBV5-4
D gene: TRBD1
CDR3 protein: CASSLGRGGYGYTF
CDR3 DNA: TGTGCCAGCAGCTTAGGCAGGGGGGGGTATGGCTACACCTTC

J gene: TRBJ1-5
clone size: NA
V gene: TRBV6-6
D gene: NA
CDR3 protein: CASTLDSNQPQHF
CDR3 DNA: TGTGCCAGCACCCTCGATAGCAATCAGCCCCAGCATTTT

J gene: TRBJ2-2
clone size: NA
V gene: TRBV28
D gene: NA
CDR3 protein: CASSNTGLGELFF
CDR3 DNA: TGTGCCAGCAGTAATACAGGGTTGGGGGAGCTGTTTTTT

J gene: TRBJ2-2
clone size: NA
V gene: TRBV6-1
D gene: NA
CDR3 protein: CASSEQGNTGELFF
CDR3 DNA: TGTGCCAGCAGTGAACAGGGGAACACCGGGGAGCTGTTTTTT

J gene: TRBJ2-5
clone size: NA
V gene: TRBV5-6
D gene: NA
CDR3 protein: CASSLRAEQETQYF
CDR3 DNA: TGTGCCAGCAGCTTGAGGGCAGAACAAGAGACCCAGTACTTC

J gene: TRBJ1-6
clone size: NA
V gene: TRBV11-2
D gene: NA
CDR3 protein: CASSLGHPSYNSPLHF
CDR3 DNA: TGTGCCAGCAGCTTGGGGCACCCAAGTTATAATTCACCCCTCCACTTT

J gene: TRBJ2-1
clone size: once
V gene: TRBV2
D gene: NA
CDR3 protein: CASSDSYNEQFF
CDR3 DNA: TGTGCCAGCAGTGATAGTTACAATGAGCAGTTCTTC

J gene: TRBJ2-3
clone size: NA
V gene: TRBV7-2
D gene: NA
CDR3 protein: CASSLGLLRDTQYF
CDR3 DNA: TGTGCCAGCAGCTTAGGTCTCCTCCGGGATACGCAGTATTTT

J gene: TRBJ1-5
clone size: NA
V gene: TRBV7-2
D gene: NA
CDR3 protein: CASSLANSNQPQHF
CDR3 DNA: TGTGCCAGCAGCTTAGCAAATAGCAATCAGCCCCAGCATTTT

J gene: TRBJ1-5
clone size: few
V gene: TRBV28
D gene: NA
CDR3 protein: CASRNSGGYSNQPQHF
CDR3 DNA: TGTGCCAGCAGAAATTCGGGCGGCTATAGCAATCAGCCCCAGCATTTT

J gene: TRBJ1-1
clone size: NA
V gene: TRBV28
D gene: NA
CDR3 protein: CASSLGLMNTEAFF
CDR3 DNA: TGTGCCAGCAGCCTCGGACTGATGAACACTGAAGCTTTCTTT

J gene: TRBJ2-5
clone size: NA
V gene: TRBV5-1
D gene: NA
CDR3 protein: CASSLFGNGGKETQYF
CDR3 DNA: TGCGCCAGCAGCTTATTCGGGAACGGCGGAAAAGAGACCCAGTACTTC

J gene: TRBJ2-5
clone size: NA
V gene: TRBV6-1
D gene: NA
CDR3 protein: CASTAAVGETQYF
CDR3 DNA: TGTGCCAGCACCGCTGCGGTGGGAGAGACCCAGTACTTC

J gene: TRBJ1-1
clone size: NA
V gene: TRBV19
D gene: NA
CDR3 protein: CASSIDSYTEAFF
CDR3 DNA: TGTGCCAGTAGTATAGATTCGTACACTGAAGCTTTCTTT

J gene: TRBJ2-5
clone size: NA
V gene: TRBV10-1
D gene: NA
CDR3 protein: CASSVASRPETQYF
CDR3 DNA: TGCGCCAGCAGTGTAGCGTCAAGGCCGGAGACCCAGTACTTC

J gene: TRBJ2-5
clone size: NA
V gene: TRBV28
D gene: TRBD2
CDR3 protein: CASSPGGTSNKAQYF
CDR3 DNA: TGTGCCAGCAGCCCGGGAGGGACTAGCAATAAGGCCCAGTACTTC

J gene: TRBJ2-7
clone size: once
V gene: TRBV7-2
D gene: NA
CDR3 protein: CASSLEVMVYEQYF
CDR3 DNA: TGTGCCAGCAGCTTAGAAGTAATGGTCTACGAGCAGTACTTC

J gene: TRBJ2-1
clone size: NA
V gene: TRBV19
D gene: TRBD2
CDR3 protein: CASNTGLAGSQFF
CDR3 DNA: TGTGCCAGTAACACGGGACTAGCGGGTTCACAGTTCTTC

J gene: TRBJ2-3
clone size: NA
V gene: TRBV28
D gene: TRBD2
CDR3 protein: CASSLAGARVDTQYF
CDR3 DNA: TGTGCCAGCAGTTTGGCGGGAGCCCGCGTGGATACGCAGTATTTT

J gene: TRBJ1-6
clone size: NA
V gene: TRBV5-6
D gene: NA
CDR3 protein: CASSGGRAGSHSPLHF
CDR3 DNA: TGTGCCAGCAGCGGGGGGAGGGCAGGGAGTCATTCACCCCTCCACTTT

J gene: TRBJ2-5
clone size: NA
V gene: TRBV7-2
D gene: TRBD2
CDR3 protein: CASSPGLAGGETQYF
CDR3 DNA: TGTGCCAGCAGCCCCGGACTAGCGGGAGGGGAGACCCAGTACTTC

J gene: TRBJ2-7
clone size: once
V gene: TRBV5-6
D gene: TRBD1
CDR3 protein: CASSGTGGDEQYF
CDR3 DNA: TGTGCCAGCAGCGGGACAGGGGGAGACGAGCAGTACTTC

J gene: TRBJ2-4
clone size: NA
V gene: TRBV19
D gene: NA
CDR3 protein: CASGRTGASRHQYF
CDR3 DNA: TGTGCCAGTGGGAGGACTGGCGCGTCCCGACATCAGTACTTC

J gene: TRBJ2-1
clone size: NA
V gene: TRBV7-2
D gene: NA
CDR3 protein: CASNPDSSYNEQFF
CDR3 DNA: TGTGCCAGTAACCCGGACAGCTCCTACAATGAGCAGTTCTTC

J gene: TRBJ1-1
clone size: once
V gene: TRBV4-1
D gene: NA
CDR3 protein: CASSQDPGAARGGTEAFF
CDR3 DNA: TGCGCCAGCAGCCAAGATCCCGGGGCAGCGAGAGGGGGGACTGAAGCTTTCTTT

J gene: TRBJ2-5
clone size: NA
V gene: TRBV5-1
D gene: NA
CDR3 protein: CASSPRVGGETQYF
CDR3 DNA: TGCGCCAGCAGCCCTAGGGTGGGGGGCGAGACCCAGTACTTC

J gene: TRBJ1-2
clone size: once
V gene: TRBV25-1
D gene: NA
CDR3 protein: CASSESGFRTVDYGYTF
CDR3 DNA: TGTGCCAGCAGTGAATCTGGGTTCCGGACAGTTGACTATGGCTACACCTTC

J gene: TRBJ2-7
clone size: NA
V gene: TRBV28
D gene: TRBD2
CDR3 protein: CASRLSGSGTYEQYF
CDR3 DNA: TGTGCCAGCAGACTATCGGGTAGCGGGACCTACGAGCAGTACTTC

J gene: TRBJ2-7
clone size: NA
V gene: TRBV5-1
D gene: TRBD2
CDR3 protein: CASSSSGRGDYEQYF
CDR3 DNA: TGCGCCAGCAGCAGTAGCGGGAGGGGAGACTACGAGCAGTACTTC

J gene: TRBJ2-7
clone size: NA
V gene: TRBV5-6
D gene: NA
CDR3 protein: CASSAPESSYEQYF
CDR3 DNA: TGTGCCAGCAGCGCCCCTGAAAGCTCCTACGAGCAGTACTTC